This T cell receptor (beta chain) was obtained from a study of cytomegalovirus exposure and HLA in healthy donors. It was with 60 Vbeta and 13 Jbeta primers that the PCR ran. The protocol was immunoSEQ multiplex PCR, while the TCRdb copy is restricted to in-frame clones and leaves out a portion. The sample lists 85,000 to 120,000 clones, roughly two thirds occurring once. A note on this clone: Its antigen is still unknown.

Study results and limitations: The study labeled fewer than 200 TCR beta chains cytomegalovirus-associated.

CDR1 and CDR2 from the germline V gene are SNHLY and FYNNEI. The V and J ends lost 7 bases and 3 bases respectively, with 10 bases between them. The CDR3 is 12 amino acids. This receptor was obtained from a female donor in good health and CMV-seronegative. The sequenced material came from PBMCs. This chain links TRBV2 with TRBJ2-7; tentatively, D is TRBD1 (5 bases). Here the CDR3 DNA reads TGTGCCAGCAACCTTGACAGCTACGAGCAGTACTTC. Translation gives CASNLDSYEQYF.